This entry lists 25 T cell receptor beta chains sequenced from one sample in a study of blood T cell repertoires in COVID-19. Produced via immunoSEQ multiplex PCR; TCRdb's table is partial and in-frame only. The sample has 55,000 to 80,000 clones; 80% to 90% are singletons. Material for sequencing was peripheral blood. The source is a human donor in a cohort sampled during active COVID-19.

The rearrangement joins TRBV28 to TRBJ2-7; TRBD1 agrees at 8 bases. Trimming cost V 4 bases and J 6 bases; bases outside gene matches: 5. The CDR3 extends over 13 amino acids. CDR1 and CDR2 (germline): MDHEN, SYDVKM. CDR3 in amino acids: CASSSGGWSEQYF. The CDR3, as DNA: TGTGCCAGCAGTTCAGGGGGCTGGAGCGAGCAGTACTTC.

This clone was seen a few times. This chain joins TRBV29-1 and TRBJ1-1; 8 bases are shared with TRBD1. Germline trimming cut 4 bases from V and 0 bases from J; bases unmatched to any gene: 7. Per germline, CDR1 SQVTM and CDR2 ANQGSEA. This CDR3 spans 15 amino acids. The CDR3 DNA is TGCAGCGTTGGCACAGGGGGTTTGGTGAACACTGAAGCTTTCTTT. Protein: CSVGTGGLVNTEAFF. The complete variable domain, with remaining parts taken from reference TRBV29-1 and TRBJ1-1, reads SAVISQKPSRDICQRGTSLTIQCQVDSQVTMMFWYRQQPGQSLTLIATANQGSEATYESGFVIDKFPISRPNLTFSTLTVSNMSPEDSSIYLCSVGTGGLVNTEAFFGQGTRLTVV.

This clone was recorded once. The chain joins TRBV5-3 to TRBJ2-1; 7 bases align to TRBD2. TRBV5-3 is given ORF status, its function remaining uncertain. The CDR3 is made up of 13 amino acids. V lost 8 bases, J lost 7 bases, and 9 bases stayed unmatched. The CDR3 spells CARRPLAGNEQFF. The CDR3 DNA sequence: TGTGCCAGGAGACCTTTAGCGGGTAATGAGCAGTTCTTC.

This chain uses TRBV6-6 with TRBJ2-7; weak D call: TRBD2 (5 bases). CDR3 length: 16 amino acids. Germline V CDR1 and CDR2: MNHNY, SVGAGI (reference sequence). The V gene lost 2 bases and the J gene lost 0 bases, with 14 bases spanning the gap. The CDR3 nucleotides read TGTGCCAGCAGTTACCTCCCGCGGGCTAGCTCCTACGAGCAGTACTTC. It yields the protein CASSYLPRASSYEQYF.

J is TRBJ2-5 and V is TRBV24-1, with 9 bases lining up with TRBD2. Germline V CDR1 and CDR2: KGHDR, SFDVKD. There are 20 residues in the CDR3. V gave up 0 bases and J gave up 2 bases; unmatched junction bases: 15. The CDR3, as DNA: TGTGCCACCAGTGATTTGGCACGGGAAAGGGCGGGAGGGCCACAAGAGACCCAGTACTTC. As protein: CATSDLARERAGGPQETQYF.

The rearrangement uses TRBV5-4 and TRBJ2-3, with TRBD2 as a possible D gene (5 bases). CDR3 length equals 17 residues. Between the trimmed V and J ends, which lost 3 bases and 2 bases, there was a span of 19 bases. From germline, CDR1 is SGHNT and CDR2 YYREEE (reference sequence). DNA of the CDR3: TGTGCCAGCAGCTCCTTGGAGAGGCTAGCCCACACAGATACGCAGTATTTT. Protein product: CASSSLERLAHTDTQYF. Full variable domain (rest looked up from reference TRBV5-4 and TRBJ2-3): ETGVTQSPTHLIKTRGQQVTLRCSSQSGHNTVSWYQQALGQGPQFIFQYYREEENGRGNFPPRFSGLQFPNYSSELNVNALELDDSALYLCASSSLERLAHTDTQYFGPGTRLTVL.

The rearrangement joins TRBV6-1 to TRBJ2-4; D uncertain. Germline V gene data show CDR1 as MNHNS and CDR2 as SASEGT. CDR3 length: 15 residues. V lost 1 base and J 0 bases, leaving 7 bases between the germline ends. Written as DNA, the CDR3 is TGTGCCAGCAGTGAAGGATCACTAGCCAAAAACATTCAGTACTTC. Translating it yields CASSEGSLAKNIQYF.

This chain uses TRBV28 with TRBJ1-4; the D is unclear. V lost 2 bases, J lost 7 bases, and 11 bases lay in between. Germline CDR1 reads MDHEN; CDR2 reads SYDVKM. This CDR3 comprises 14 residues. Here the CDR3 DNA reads TGTGCCAGCAGTTTAATCGGGTTTGGTGAAAAACTGTTTTTT. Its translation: CASSLIGFGEKLFF.

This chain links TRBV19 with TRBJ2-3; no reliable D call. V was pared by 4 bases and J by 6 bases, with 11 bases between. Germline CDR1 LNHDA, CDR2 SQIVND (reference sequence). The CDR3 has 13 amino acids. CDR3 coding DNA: TGTGCCAGTAGTAGAACTCCTTGGGATACGCAGTATTTT. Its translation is CASSRTPWDTQYF. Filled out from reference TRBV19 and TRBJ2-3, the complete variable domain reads DGGITQSPKYLFRKEGQNVTLSCEQNLNHDAMYWYRQDPGQGLRLIYYSQIVNDFQKGDIAEGYSVSREKKESFPLTVTSAQKNPTAFYLCASSRTPWDTQYFGPGTRLTVL.

The CDR3 bases are TGTGCCAGCGGACTAGCGGGAGGGCCGACCTACGAGCAGTACTTC. It translates to CASGLAGGPTYEQYF. The chain joins TRBV14 to TRBJ2-7, with 15 bases matching TRBD2. V lost 8 bases and J lost 2; bases outside the gene matches: 4. This CDR3 contains 15 residues. CDR1 and CDR2 from the germline V gene are SGHDN and FVKESK.

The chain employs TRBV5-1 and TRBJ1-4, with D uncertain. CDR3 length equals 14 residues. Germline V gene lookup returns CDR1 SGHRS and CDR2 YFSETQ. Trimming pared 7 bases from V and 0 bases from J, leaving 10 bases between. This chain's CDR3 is CASRSGATNEKLFF. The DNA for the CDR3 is TGCGCCAGCCGCTCGGGTGCAACTAATGAAAAACTGTTTTTT.

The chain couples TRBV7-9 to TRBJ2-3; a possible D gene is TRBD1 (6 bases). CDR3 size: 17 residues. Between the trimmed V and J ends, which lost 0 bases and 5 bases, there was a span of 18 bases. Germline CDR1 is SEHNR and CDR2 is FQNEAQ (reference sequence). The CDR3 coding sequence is TGTGCCAGCAGCTTAGCCAGGGACACTGGTTATGGAGATACGCAGTATTTT. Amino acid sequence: CASSLARDTGYGDTQYF.

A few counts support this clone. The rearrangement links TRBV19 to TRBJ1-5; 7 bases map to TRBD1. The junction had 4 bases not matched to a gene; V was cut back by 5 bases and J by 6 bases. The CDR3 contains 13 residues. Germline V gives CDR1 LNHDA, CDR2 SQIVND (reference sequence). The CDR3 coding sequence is TGTGCCAGTAGTGAGGGGGCCGGTCAGCCCCAGCATTTT. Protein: CASSEGAGQPQHF.

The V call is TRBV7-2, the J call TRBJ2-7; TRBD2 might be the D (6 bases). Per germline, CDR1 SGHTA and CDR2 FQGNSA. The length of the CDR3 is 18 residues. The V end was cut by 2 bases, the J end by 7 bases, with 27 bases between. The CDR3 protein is CASSLLPSLGGARREQYF. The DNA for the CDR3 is TGTGCCAGCAGCTTACTACCTTCGCTGGGGGGTGCTCGAAGGGAGCAGTACTTC. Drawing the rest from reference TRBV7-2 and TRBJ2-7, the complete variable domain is GAGVSQSPSNKVTEKGKDVELRCDPISGHTALYWYRQSLGQGLEFLIYFQGNSAPDKSGLPSDRFSAERTGGSVSTLTIQRTQQEDSAVYLCASSLLPSLGGARREQYFGPGTRLTVT.

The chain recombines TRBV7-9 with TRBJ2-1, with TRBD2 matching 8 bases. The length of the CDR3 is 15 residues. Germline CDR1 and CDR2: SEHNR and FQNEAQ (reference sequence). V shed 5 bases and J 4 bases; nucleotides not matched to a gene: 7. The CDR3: CASSISGSIYNEQFF. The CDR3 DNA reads TGTGCCAGCAGCATCAGCGGGAGTATATACAATGAGCAGTTCTTC.

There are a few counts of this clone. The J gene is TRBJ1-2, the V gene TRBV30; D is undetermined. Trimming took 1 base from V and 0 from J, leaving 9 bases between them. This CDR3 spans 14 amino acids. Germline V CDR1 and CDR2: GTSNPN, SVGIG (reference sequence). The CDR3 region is CAWSAAEANYGYTF. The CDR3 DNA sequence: TGTGCCTGGAGTGCCGCAGAAGCTAACTATGGCTACACCTTC.

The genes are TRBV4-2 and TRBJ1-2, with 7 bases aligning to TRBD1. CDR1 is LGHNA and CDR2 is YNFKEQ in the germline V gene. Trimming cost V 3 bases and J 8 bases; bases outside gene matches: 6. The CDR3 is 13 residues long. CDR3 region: CASSHDRVRGYTF. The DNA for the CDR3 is TGTGCCAGCAGCCACGACAGGGTTAGAGGCTACACCTTC.

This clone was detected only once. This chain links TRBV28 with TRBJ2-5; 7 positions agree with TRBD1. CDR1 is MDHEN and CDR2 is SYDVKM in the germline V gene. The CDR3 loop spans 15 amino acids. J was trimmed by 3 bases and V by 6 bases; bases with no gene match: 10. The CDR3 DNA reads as TGTGCCAGCAGCCTACGCCCAGGGGGAAAAGAGACCCAGTACTTC. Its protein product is CASSLRPGGKETQYF.

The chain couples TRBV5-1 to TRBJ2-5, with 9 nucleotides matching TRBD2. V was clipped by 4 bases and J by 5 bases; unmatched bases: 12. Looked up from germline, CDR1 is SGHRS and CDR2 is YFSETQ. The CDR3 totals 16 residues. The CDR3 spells CASSPALGLADETQYF. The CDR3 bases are TGCGCCAGCAGCCCCGCCTTGGGACTAGCTGACGAGACCCAGTACTTC.

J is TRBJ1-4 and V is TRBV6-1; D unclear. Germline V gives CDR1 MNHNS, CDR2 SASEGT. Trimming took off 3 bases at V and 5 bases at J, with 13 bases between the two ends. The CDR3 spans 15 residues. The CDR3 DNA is TGTGCCAGCAGTGAGGTACAGATGAGAAATGAAAAACTGTTTTTT. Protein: CASSEVQMRNEKLFF.

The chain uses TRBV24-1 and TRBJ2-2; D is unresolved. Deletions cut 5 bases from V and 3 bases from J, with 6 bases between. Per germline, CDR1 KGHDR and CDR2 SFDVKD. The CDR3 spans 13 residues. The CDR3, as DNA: TGTGCCACCAGTGGCCGGGACACCGGGGAGCTGTTTTTT. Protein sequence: CATSGRDTGELFF.

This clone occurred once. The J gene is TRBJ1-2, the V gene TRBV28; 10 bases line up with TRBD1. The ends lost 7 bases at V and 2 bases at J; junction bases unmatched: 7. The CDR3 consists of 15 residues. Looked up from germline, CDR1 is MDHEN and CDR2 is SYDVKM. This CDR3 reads CASTPTGGRNYGYTF. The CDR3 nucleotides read TGTGCCAGCACCCCGACAGGGGGCAGAAACTATGGCTACACCTTC.

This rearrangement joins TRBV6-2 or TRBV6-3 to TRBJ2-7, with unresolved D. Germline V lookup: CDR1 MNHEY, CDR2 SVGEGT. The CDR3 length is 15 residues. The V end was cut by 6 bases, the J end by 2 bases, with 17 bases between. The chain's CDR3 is CASSLYSPETYEQYF. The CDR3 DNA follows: TGTGCCAGCAGCCTTTACTCGCCCGAGACCTACGAGCAGTACTTC.

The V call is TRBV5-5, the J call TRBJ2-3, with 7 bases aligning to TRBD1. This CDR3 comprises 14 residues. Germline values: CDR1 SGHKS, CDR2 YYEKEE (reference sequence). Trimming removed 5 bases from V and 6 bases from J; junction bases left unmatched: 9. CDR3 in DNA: TGTGCCAGCAGTTCAGGACAGGCTGGGGATACGCAGTATTTT. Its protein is CASSSGQAGDTQYF.

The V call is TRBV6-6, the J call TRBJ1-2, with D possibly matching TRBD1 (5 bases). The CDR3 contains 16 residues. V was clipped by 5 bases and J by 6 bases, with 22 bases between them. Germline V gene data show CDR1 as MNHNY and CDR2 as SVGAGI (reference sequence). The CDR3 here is CASSPSPSRGGNGYTF. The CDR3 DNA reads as TGTGCCAGCAGTCCCTCCCCTTCTAGGGGAGGGAATGGCTACACCTTC.